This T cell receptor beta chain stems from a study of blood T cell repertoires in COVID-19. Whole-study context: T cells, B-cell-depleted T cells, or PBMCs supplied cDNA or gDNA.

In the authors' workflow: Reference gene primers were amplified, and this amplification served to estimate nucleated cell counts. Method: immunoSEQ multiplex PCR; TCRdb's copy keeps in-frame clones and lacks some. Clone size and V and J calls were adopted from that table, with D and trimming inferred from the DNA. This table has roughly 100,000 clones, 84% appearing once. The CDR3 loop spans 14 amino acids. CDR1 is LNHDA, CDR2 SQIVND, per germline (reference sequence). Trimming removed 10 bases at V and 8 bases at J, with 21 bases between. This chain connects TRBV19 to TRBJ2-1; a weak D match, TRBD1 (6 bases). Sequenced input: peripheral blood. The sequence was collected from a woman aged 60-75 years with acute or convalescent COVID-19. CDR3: CATQRSDRLHEQFF. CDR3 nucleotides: TGTGCCACCCAGAGATCCGACAGGCTCCATGAGCAGTTCTTC.